A single sample gave rise to the 3 T cell receptor beta chains below, sequenced in a study of blood T cell repertoires in COVID-19. Method: immunoSEQ multiplex PCR; TCRdb's copy keeps in-frame clones and lacks some. Among about 210,000 clones listed, around 83% were seen once. Sequencing was carried out using peripheral blood. Source of these receptors: a man aged 50 or older with active or convalescent COVID-19.

CDR3 loop: CASSSHWTSGRGGSTDTQYF. As DNA, the CDR3 is TGTGCCAGCAGTTCCCACTGGACTAGCGGGAGGGGCGGGAGTACAGATACGCAGTATTTT. V usage is TRBV6-2 or TRBV6-3 and J usage is TRBJ2-3; 15 bases are a match to TRBD2. CDR1 and CDR2 from the germline V gene are MNHEY and SVGEGT. The V gene end was trimmed by 4 bases and the J gene end by 3 bases; junction bases not matched to a gene: 14. The CDR3 sequence is 20 residues long.

This clone has only one observation. CDR3 sequence (DNA): TGTGCCACCAGCAGTGGGAGAGAGAGGCAGCAGTACTTC. It specifies CATSSGRERQQYF. This rearrangement joins TRBV15 to TRBJ2-7; tentatively, D is TRBD2 (5 bases). V lost 3 bases to trimming and J lost 8 bases, with 14 bases between them. In germline, CDR1 is LNHNV, CDR2 YYDKDF (reference sequence). The CDR3 covers 13 residues.

This clone was found a few times. CDR3 sequence (DNA): TGTGCCAGCAGCCTCGTGATGGACAGCTCTGGGGCCAACGTCCTGACTTTC. It specifies CASSLVMDSSGANVLTF. The chain employs TRBV13 and TRBJ2-6; D is possibly TRBD1 (6 bases). The CDR3 runs 17 residues. Trimming shortened V by 5 bases and J by 0 bases, and 14 bases separated the two germline ends. Germline lookup yields CDR1 PRHDT and CDR2 FYEKMQ (reference sequence).